This section outlines one TCR beta chain sequence together with its context. Produced via immunoSEQ multiplex PCR; TCRdb's table is partial and in-frame only. The data show approximately 100,000 clones, approximately 88% seen once. The CDR3 extends over 15 amino acids. CDR1 is MNHNS, CDR2 SASEGT, per germline. The V segment lost 6 bases and the J segment 2 bases; nucleotides outside the gene matches: 5. This specimen belongs to a study of identifying expanded T cells in peripheral blood. Sequenced material: blood. The clonotype originates from a person between 18 and 69 years old in good health. The genes are TRBV6-1 and TRBJ2-5, with 11 bases lining up with TRBD2. CDR3 loop: CASSQLAGDQETQYF. The CDR3 coding sequence is TGTGCCAGCAGCCAACTAGCGGGAGATCAAGAGACCCAGTACTTC.